The 23 T cell receptor beta chains below were found in one sample sequenced in a study of blood T cell repertoires in COVID-19. Sequencing used immunoSEQ multiplex PCR; TCRdb keeps in-frame clones, though not all of them. The sample carries 330,000 or so clones, roughly 87% recorded once. The sample consisted of PBMCs or T cells enriched from blood (not recorded which). Every receptor here comes from a young woman who had recovered from COVID-19.

The chain recombines TRBV27 with TRBJ1-1; tentative D call: TRBD1 (5 bases). The CDR3 has 13 amino acids. CDR1 is MNHEY and CDR2 is SMNVEV in the germline V gene (reference sequence). Trimming pared 3 bases from V and 10 bases from J, leaving 15 bases between. Here the CDR3 reads CASSLGGNTGAFF. CDR3 in DNA: TGTGCCAGCAGTTTGGGCGGAAACACAGGAGCTTTCTTT.

As for this clone: At the DNA level, this CDR3 is encoded by other sequences in the same sample as well. The chain recombines TRBV9 with TRBJ1-2; maybe TRBD1 (6 bases). V was cut by 4 bases and J by 5 bases, with 9 bases left in between. Germline lookup yields CDR1 SGDLS and CDR2 YYNGEE. The CDR3 consists of 12 residues. Here the CDR3 reads CASSPQGYGYTF. Here the CDR3 DNA reads TGTGCCAGCAGCCCACAGGGTTATGGCTACACCTTC. The complete variable domain, with remaining parts taken from reference TRBV9 and TRBJ1-2, reads DSGVTQTPKHLITATGQRVTLRCSPRSGDLSVYWYQQSLDQGLQFLIQYYNGEERAKGNILERFSAQQFPDLHSELNLSSLELGDSALYFCASSPQGYGYTFGSGTRLTVV.

The chain joins TRBV6-1 to TRBJ1-6; 10 nucleotides match TRBD1. The CDR3 loop spans 15 amino acids. V gave up 3 bases and J gave up 14 bases; unmatched junction bases: 10. Germline V lookup: CDR1 MNHNS, CDR2 SASEGT. The CDR3 bases are TGTGCCAGCAGTGACCAGGACAGGGGGGTTTCGGCCCTCCACTTT. Translated: CASSDQDRGVSALHF.

This clone was recorded a few times. The chain carries TRBV28 and TRBJ2-7, with 7 bases aligning to TRBD2. This CDR3 contains 15 residues. V was clipped by 5 bases and J by 5 bases; unmatched bases: 12. Per germline, CDR1 MDHEN and CDR2 SYDVKM. The CDR3 spells CASSPSGGPRDEQYF. The CDR3 DNA reads TGTGCCAGCAGTCCATCGGGGGGTCCCCGCGACGAGCAGTACTTC.

This clone showed up just once. The rearrangement joins TRBV15 to TRBJ2-5; TRBD2 matches 10 bases. This CDR3 is 17 amino acids long. Germline V gene sequence: CDR1 LNHNV, CDR2 YYDKDF (reference sequence). Germline trimming cut 1 base from V and 4 bases from J; bases unmatched to any gene: 9. The CDR3 protein is CATSRVLASGSTETQYF. Here the CDR3 DNA reads TGTGCCACCAGCAGAGTATTGGCTAGCGGGAGTACAGAGACCCAGTACTTC. The variable domain in full, with the rest retrieved from reference TRBV15 and TRBJ2-5, is DAMVIQNPRYQVTQFGKPVTLSCSQTLNHNVMYWYQQKSSQAPKLLFHYYDKDFNNEADTPDNFQSRRPNTSFCFLDIRSPGLGDTAMYLCATSRVLASGSTETQYFGPGTRLLVL.

The gene calls are TRBV11-2 and TRBJ2-7; TRBD2 aligns across 9 bases. CDR3 length equals 15 residues. V shed 0 bases, J shed 0 bases, and the junction held 0 bases outside the gene matches. The germline V gene encodes CDR1 SGHAT and CDR2 FQNNGV. Here the CDR3 DNA reads TGTGCCAGCAGCTTAGAACTAGCGGGCTCCTACGAGCAGTACTTC. Residues: CASSLELAGSYEQYF.

The rearrangement uses TRBV7-9 and TRBJ1-1, with 9 bases fitting TRBD1. In germline, CDR1 is SEHNR, CDR2 FQNEAQ (reference sequence). V shed 3 bases and J 5 bases; nucleotides not matched to a gene: 7. This CDR3 contains 15 residues. As DNA, the CDR3 is TGTGCCAGCAGCTTCGATAGGGACAGGGAAACTGAAGCTTTCTTT. Amino acids: CASSFDRDRETEAFF. Combining the CDR3 with reference TRBV7-9 and TRBJ1-1 gives the whole variable domain DTGVSQNPRHKITKRGQNVTFRCDPISEHNRLYWYRQTLGQGPEFLTYFQNEAQLEKSRLLSDRFSAERPKGSFSTLEIQRTEQGDSAMYLCASSFDRDRETEAFFGQGTRLTVV.

This chain links TRBV5-1 with TRBJ2-7; 9 bases fit TRBD1. Trimming at V came to 0 bases and at J to 6 bases, leaving 4 bases not matched to a gene. Germline CDR1 and CDR2: SGHRS and YFSETQ. This CDR3 is 14 amino acids long. The CDR3 sequence: CASSLAGTGPEQYF. CDR3 bases: TGCGCCAGCAGCTTGGCCGGGACAGGGCCCGAGCAGTACTTC.

The chain employs TRBV7-9 and TRBJ1-1; a possible D gene is TRBD1 (6 bases). The CDR3 sequence is 13 residues long. Germline CDR1 and CDR2: SEHNR and FQNEAQ (reference sequence). V lost 3 bases to trimming and J lost 3 bases, with 8 bases between them. The CDR3 bases are TGTGCCAGCAGCTTCCGGACAGACACTGAAGCTTTCTTT. Its translation: CASSFRTDTEAFF.

The genes are TRBV7-9 and TRBJ2-2; tentatively, D is TRBD1 (6 bases). There are 13 residues in the CDR3. Germline CDR1 reads SEHNR; CDR2 reads FQNEAQ (reference sequence). Trimming removed 4 bases from V and 5 bases from J, with 8 bases in between. CDR3 DNA sequence: TGTGCCAGCAGCTACAGGGTTACCGGGGAGCTGTTTTTT. Protein product: CASSYRVTGELFF. Filled out from reference TRBV7-9 and TRBJ2-2, the complete variable domain reads DTGVSQNPRHKITKRGQNVTFRCDPISEHNRLYWYRQTLGQGPEFLTYFQNEAQLEKSRLLSDRFSAERPKGSFSTLEIQRTEQGDSAMYLCASSYRVTGELFFGEGSRLTVL.

This sequence joins TRBV6-5 and TRBJ2-2; TRBD2 aligns across 7 bases. V shed 4 bases and J 4 bases; nucleotides not matched to a gene: 3. Germline CDR1 and CDR2: MNHEY and SVGAGI. CDR3 length: 14 amino acids. The CDR3 region is CASSSGGGTGELFF. CDR3 coding DNA: TGTGCCAGCAGTTCGGGGGGAGGCACCGGGGAGCTGTTTTTT.

The V call is TRBV6-5, the J call TRBJ2-5; a possible D gene is TRBD2 (5 bases). CDR1 and CDR2 (germline): MNHEY, SVGAGI. Trimming cost V 6 bases and J 5 bases, with 16 bases left between them. The CDR3 covers 14 residues. CDR3 DNA sequence: TGTGCCAGCAGCCCGGGTCGGACGGGGGAGACCCAGTACTTC. This gives the protein CASSPGRTGETQYF.

This rearrangement joins TRBV4-1 to TRBJ2-7; 12 bases match TRBD2. Germline loops: CDR1 MGHRA, CDR2 YSYEKL. CDR3 size: 17 residues. J gave up 7 bases and V 4 bases, and 14 bases lay outside the gene matches. This chain's CDR3 is CASSRTHRTSGDLEQYF. The CDR3 nucleotides are TGCGCCAGCAGCCGTACCCACCGGACTAGCGGGGATTTGGAGCAGTACTTC.

The gene calls are TRBV7-9 and TRBJ2-4; 12 bases agree with TRBD2. J gave up 9 bases and V 4 bases, and 7 bases lay outside the gene matches. Germline CDR1 and CDR2: SEHNR and FQNEAQ (reference sequence). The CDR3 sequence is 15 residues long. The CDR3: CASSYRTSGEIIQYF. The CDR3, as DNA: TGTGCCAGCAGCTACCGGACTAGCGGGGAGATCATTCAGTACTTC.

J is TRBJ2-7 and V is TRBV7-2, with a possible D match to TRBD2 (6 bases). The length of the CDR3 is 17 residues. The ends were cut back, 5 bases at V and 0 bases at J, with 20 bases in the middle. CDR1 and CDR2 from the germline V gene are SGHTA and FQGNSA. DNA for the CDR3: TGTGCCAGCAGCCCCACCGGGGGAAAGGGGAACTCCTACGAGCAGTACTTC. Translated, it gives CASSPTGGKGNSYEQYF.

The chain links TRBV18 to TRBJ1-1, with TRBD1 matching 7 bases. From germline, CDR1 is KGHSH and CDR2 LQKENI. V was pared by 1 base and J by 6 bases, with 11 bases of the junction left unmatched. The CDR3 consists of 16 residues. The DNA of the CDR3 is TGTGCCAGCTCACCACGACAGGGTGGTTTATTAGCTGAAGCTTTCTTT. Translating gives CASSPRQGGLLAEAFF.

The rearrangement joins TRBV28 to TRBJ1-2, with TRBD1 matching over 9 bases. The length of the CDR3 is 15 residues. V gave up 2 bases and J gave up 4 bases; unmatched junction bases: 5. CDR1 is MDHEN, CDR2 SYDVKM, per germline. The CDR3 region has the DNA TGTGCCAGCAGTTTAGGCGGGACAGGGAGCTATGGCTACACCTTC. It is translated as CASSLGGTGSYGYTF.

This chain joins TRBV4-2 and TRBJ2-3, with D possibly TRBD1 on 5 matching bases. CDR1 is LGHNA and CDR2 is YNFKEQ in the germline V gene. The V and J ends lost 2 bases and 1 base respectively, with 10 bases between them. The CDR3 length is 15 residues. CDR3 sequence reads: CASSQKQAGTDTQYF. The CDR3 DNA sequence: TGTGCCAGCAGCCAAAAACAGGCAGGCACAGATACGCAGTATTTT.

The chain links TRBV11-2 to TRBJ1-4; D is undetermined. Germline-derived CDR1 and CDR2 are SGHAT and FQNNGV. The CDR3 totals 15 residues. The V end was cut by 1 base, the J end by 3 bases, with 9 bases between. The CDR3 loop reads CASSLVGGSNEKLFF. CDR3 bases: TGTGCCAGCAGCTTAGTGGGAGGGTCTAATGAAAAACTGTTTTTT.

The chain uses TRBV6-5 and TRBJ1-5; TRBD1 matches 9 bases. With V trimmed by 6 bases and J by 2 bases, 5 bases remained unmatched. Germline lookup yields CDR1 MNHEY and CDR2 SVGAGI. This CDR3 comprises 15 residues. CDR3 sequence reads: CASRWGQGGNQPQHF. Written as DNA, the CDR3 is TGTGCCAGCAGATGGGGACAGGGAGGCAATCAGCCCCAGCATTTT.

This clone was seen only a few times. V usage is TRBV6-4 and J usage is TRBJ2-3; 12 nucleotides match TRBD2. This CDR3 has 15 residues. Losses at the gene ends were 4 bases for V and 1 base for J; bases not matched to a gene: 0. CDR1 and CDR2 (germline): MRHNA, SNTAGT. CDR3 amino acids: CASSGTSGGTDTQYF. The CDR3 DNA follows: TGTGCCAGCAGTGGGACTAGCGGGGGCACAGATACGCAGTATTTT.

The V call is TRBV6-4, the J call TRBJ2-1; TRBD2 matches 8 bases. This CDR3 region has 15 residues. The germline V gene has CDR1 MRHNA and CDR2 SNTAGT. V shed 6 bases, J shed 6 bases, and the junction held 10 bases outside the gene matches. CDR3 protein: CASSSGGTSFNEQFF. The CDR3 nucleotides are TGTGCCAGCAGCTCAGGAGGGACTAGTTTCAATGAGCAGTTCTTC.

The rearrangement joins TRBV27 to TRBJ2-7; 8 bases line up with TRBD1. V gave up 2 bases and J gave up 3 bases; unmatched junction bases: 9. The CDR3 extends over 16 amino acids. Germline CDR1 is MNHEY and CDR2 is SMNVEV (reference sequence). CDR3 nucleotide sequence: TGTGCCAGCAGTTTAAGGGTTGGGACAGGAGGCTACGAGCAGTACTTC. Its protein is CASSLRVGTGGYEQYF.